The 2 T cell receptor beta chains presented below share a single source sample, sequenced in a study of cytomegalovirus exposure and HLA in healthy donors. In the PCR, 60 Vbeta and 13 Jbeta primers were used. Method: immunoSEQ multiplex PCR; TCRdb's copy keeps in-frame clones and lacks some. The sample includes 95,000 to 150,000 clones, approximately 80% seen only once; the top ten take 0.24%. The material sequenced was PBMCs. The receptors shown here come from a man aged 45 to 65 in good health and CMV-seronegative.

V usage is TRBV5-6 and J usage is TRBJ1-2; 9 nucleotides agree with TRBD1. The CDR3 is 13 residues long. The V and J ends lost 6 bases and 8 bases, in that order; junction bases with no gene match: 8. Germline lookup yields CDR1 SGHDT and CDR2 YYEEEE. In nucleotides, the CDR3 is TGTGCCAGCAATACCGGGACAGGGAGAGGCTACACCTTC. Protein sequence: CASNTGTGRGYTF.

The chain employs TRBV27 and TRBJ2-7; no definite D call. The CDR3 runs to 15 residues. V was shortened by 3 bases and J by 3 bases, with 15 bases between the two germline ends. Germline V gene sequence: CDR1 MNHEY, CDR2 SMNVEV (reference sequence). CDR3 amino acids: CASSFKETVNYEQYF. In DNA, the CDR3 is TGTGCCAGCAGTTTTAAGGAGACGGTCAACTACGAGCAGTACTTC.